This passage covers 9 T cell receptor beta chains from one sample sequenced in a study of blood T cell repertoires in COVID-19. Produced via immunoSEQ multiplex PCR; TCRdb's table is partial and in-frame only. The sample contains 120,000 to 150,000 clones, around four fifths of which appear only once. Sample: peripheral blood. The receptors stem from a woman aged 40 to 50 with active or convalescent COVID-19.

Points on this clone: A junction end diverges from the germline sequence, so it may reflect a read error. V is TRBV6-2 or TRBV6-3 and J is TRBJ1-3; tentatively, D is TRBD1 (6 bases). There are 12 residues in the CDR3. Germline CDR1 MNHEY, CDR2 SVGEGT. The chain's CDR3 is CASSYSAGTSDF. CDR3 nucleotides: TGTGCCAGCAGCTATTCCGCCGGGACATCAGATTTT.

The chain is built from TRBV28 and TRBJ1-2, with 7 bases aligning to TRBD1. The germline CDR1 and CDR2 sequences are MDHEN and SYDVKM. Unmatched junction bases numbered 9, after V lost 4 bases and J lost 7 bases. The CDR3 is 14 amino acids. The CDR3 DNA is TGTGCCAGCAGTTACAGGAGGGGGCGGGTTGGCTACACCTTC. This encodes CASSYRRGRVGYTF.

The chain uses TRBV28 and TRBJ2-2; TRBD2 matches at 8 bases. Germline-derived CDR1 and CDR2 are MDHEN and SYDVKM. CDR3 length: 15 amino acids. J gave up 7 bases and V 7 bases, and 11 bases lay outside the gene matches. The CDR3 protein is CASTPGGAHGGELFF. CDR3 in DNA: TGTGCCAGCACCCCGGGGGGGGCGCATGGCGGGGAGCTGTTTTTT.

By share, this clone counts as medium-sized. The chain uses TRBV11-2 and TRBJ1-2, with TRBD1 as a possible D gene (6 bases). V lost 8 bases and J 4 bases, leaving 17 bases between the germline ends. The CDR3 has 14 residues. Germline assignment: CDR1 SGHAT and CDR2 FQNNGV. Here the CDR3 reads CASVEDSTFYGYTF. CDR3 DNA: TGTGCCAGCGTAGAGGACAGCACCTTCTATGGCTACACCTTC.

Only a few counts were recorded for this clone. V gene TRBV28 combines with J gene TRBJ1-1; 7 positions agree with TRBD1. Trimming removed 6 bases from V and 5 bases from J; junction bases left unmatched: 12. The CDR3 has 15 residues. Germline V lookup: CDR1 MDHEN, CDR2 SYDVKM. The CDR3 DNA follows: TGTGCCAGCAGCGGAGCGACAGGGCGACGAACTGAAGCTTTCTTT. As protein: CASSGATGRRTEAFF.

This rearrangement joins TRBV9 to TRBJ1-6, with TRBD1 identical over 7 bases. The length of the CDR3 is 18 residues. J gave up 0 bases and V 0 bases, and 6 bases lay outside the gene matches. The germline gives CDR1 SGDLS, CDR2 YYNGEE. CDR3 region: CASSVGGQASSYNSPLHF. As DNA, the CDR3 is TGTGCCAGCAGCGTAGGAGGACAGGCGAGCTCCTATAATTCACCCCTCCACTTT.

This rearrangement joins TRBV7-9 to TRBJ2-1; 14 positions match TRBD2. V gave up 3 bases and J gave up 8 bases; unmatched junction bases: 0. Germline lookup yields CDR1 SEHNR and CDR2 FQNEAQ (reference sequence). This CDR3 has 14 amino acids. CDR3 DNA sequence: TGTGCCAGCAGCTTGACTAGCGGGAGGGATGAGCAGTTCTTC. Its translation is CASSLTSGRDEQFF.

The CDR3 DNA reads as TGTGCCAGCAGCTCCGACAGGAGATCTTACGAGCAGTACTTC. Translating it yields CASSSDRRSYEQYF. The chain combines TRBV6-5 with TRBJ2-7, with D perhaps TRBD1 (6 bases). Looked up from germline, CDR1 is MNHEY and CDR2 is SVGAGI. The CDR3 sequence is 14 residues long. Trimming took 6 bases from V and 4 from J, leaving 16 bases between them.

V gene TRBV10-1 combines with J gene TRBJ2-7, with 10 bases identical to TRBD1. CDR3 length: 15 amino acids. V gave up 6 bases and J gave up 3 bases; unmatched junction bases: 8. Germline assignment: CDR1 WNHNN and CDR2 SYGVQD (reference sequence). This chain's CDR3 is CASSRGQGGFYEQYF. The CDR3 region has the DNA TGCGCCAGCAGCCGCGGACAGGGGGGATTCTACGAGCAGTACTTC.